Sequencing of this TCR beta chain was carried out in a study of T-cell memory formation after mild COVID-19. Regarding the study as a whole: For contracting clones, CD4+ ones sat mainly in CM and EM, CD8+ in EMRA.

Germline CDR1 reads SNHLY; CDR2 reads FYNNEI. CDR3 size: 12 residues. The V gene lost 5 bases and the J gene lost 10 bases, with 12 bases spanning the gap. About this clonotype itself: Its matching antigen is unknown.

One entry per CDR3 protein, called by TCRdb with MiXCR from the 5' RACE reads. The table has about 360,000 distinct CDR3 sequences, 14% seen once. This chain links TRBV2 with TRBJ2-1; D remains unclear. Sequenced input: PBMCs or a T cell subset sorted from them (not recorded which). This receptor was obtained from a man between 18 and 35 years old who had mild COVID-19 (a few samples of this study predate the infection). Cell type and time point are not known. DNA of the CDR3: TGTGCCAGCAGTTTGACCCCTGGGGAGCAGTTCTTC. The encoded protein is CASSLTPGEQFF.